A single sample gave rise to the 14 T cell receptor beta chains below, sequenced in a study of blood T cell repertoires in COVID-19. The data were produced by immunoSEQ multiplex PCR, yet TCRdb's version contains in-frame clones alone and is incomplete. Of about 180,000 clones detected, roughly 86% appear once; the ten largest clones hold about 2.7%. Sequencing was done on a sample of peripheral blood. The origin of the receptors is a middle-aged man with active or convalescent COVID-19.

This clone was observed a few times. This chain links TRBV14 with TRBJ2-5; 8 nucleotides align to TRBD2. Germline values: CDR1 SGHDN, CDR2 FVKESK. J was trimmed by 5 bases and V by 4 bases; bases with no gene match: 9. The CDR3 loop spans 15 amino acids. The CDR3 DNA reads TGTGCCAGCAGCCCCCTTGGGACTAGTCCGGAGACCCAGTACTTC. This encodes CASSPLGTSPETQYF.

The V call is TRBV6-5, the J call TRBJ1-5; D is undetermined. Germline values: CDR1 MNHEY, CDR2 SVGAGI. This CDR3 region has 12 residues. The V end was cut by 10 bases, the J end by 0 bases, with 7 bases between. CDR3 DNA sequence: TGTGCCATCCGAGGTAGCAATCAGCCCCAGCATTTT. It encodes CAIRGSNQPQHF.

V gene TRBV14 combines with J gene TRBJ2-7; 8 positions match TRBD2. Trimming at V came to 1 base and at J to 5 bases, leaving 4 bases not matched to a gene. CDR3 length equals 14 residues. CDR1 is SGHDN, CDR2 FVKESK, per germline. Written as DNA, the CDR3 is TGTGCCAGCAGCCAAGTCCGGGGGGGGAACGAGCAGTACTTC. As protein: CASSQVRGGNEQYF.

The rearrangement joins TRBV28 to TRBJ2-7; TRBD1 agrees at 9 bases. Trimming removed 5 bases from V and 1 base from J; junction bases left unmatched: 3. The CDR3 loop spans 14 amino acids. Germline CDR1 MDHEN, CDR2 SYDVKM. The CDR3 coding sequence is TGTGCCAGCAGTGGGGGACAGGGATCCTACGAGCAGTACTTC. Its protein is CASSGGQGSYEQYF.

The chain has TRBV7-9 and TRBJ1-1, with D possibly matching TRBD1 (6 bases). The CDR3 is made up of 14 amino acids. Between the trimmed V and J ends, which lost 5 bases and 0 bases, there was a span of 10 bases. Germline lookup yields CDR1 SEHNR and CDR2 FQNEAQ (reference sequence). The CDR3 bases are TGTGCCAGCAGCGAGGGACAAATGAACACTGAAGCTTTCTTT. Protein product: CASSEGQMNTEAFF.

V is TRBV11-2 and J is TRBJ1-4; no clear D gene. The CDR3 has 18 amino acids. The germline V and J ends were trimmed by 5 bases and 0 bases, with 19 bases remaining between them. Germline CDR1 reads SGHAT; CDR2 reads FQNNGV. CDR3 sequence (DNA): TGTGCCAGCAGCCCCCGAGTCCCTGGGCCTACAACTAATGAAAAACTGTTTTTT. This codes for CASSPRVPGPTTNEKLFF. The full variable domain, rest sourced from reference TRBV11-2 and TRBJ1-4, is EAGVAQSPRYKIIEKRQSVAFWCNPISGHATLYWYQQILGQGPKLLIQFQNNGVVDDSQLPKDRFSAERLKGVDSTLKIQPAKLEDSAVYLCASSPRVPGPTTNEKLFFGSGTQLSVL.

V usage is TRBV6-5 and J usage is TRBJ1-2; no reliable D call. V was shortened by 9 bases and J by 2 bases, with 13 bases between the two germline ends. Germline V lookup: CDR1 MNHEY, CDR2 SVGAGI. This CDR3 has 13 amino acids. The CDR3 nucleotides read TGTGCCAGTACTTTGGAGGGCAACTATGGCTACACCTTC. This codes for CASTLEGNYGYTF.

The rearrangement joins TRBV28 to TRBJ2-2; 9 bases line up with TRBD2. The CDR3 is 14 amino acids. Germline V gene data show CDR1 as MDHEN and CDR2 as SYDVKM. The V and J ends lost 9 bases and 4 bases, in that order; junction bases with no gene match: 6. The DNA of the CDR3 is TGTGCCAGTAGCGGGGGAGGGATCACCGGGGAGCTGTTTTTT. It encodes CASSGGGITGELFF.

The J gene is TRBJ1-4, the V gene TRBV10-3, with TRBD1 matching over 11 bases. V lost 2 bases to trimming and J lost 12 bases; unmatched junction nucleotides: 11. The germline V gene has CDR1 ENHRY and CDR2 SYGVKD. The CDR3 consists of 16 residues. CDR3 residues: CAISERSSGTGGELFF. In DNA form, the CDR3 reads TGTGCCATCAGTGAGCGCAGCTCCGGGACAGGGGGTGAACTGTTTTTT.

The chain joins TRBV5-4 to TRBJ1-6, with TRBD1 identical over 7 bases. The CDR3 loop spans 16 amino acids. The V gene end was trimmed by 4 bases and the J gene end by 5 bases; junction bases not matched to a gene: 9. Germline loops: CDR1 SGHNT, CDR2 YYREEE (reference sequence). The CDR3 reads CASSQERTGNNSPLHF. DNA of the CDR3: TGTGCCAGCAGCCAGGAAAGGACAGGAAATAATTCACCCCTCCACTTT.

The chain carries TRBV9 and TRBJ2-7; no clear D. Germline CDR1 and CDR2: SGDLS and YYNGEE. Trimming cost V 0 bases and J 0 bases, with 10 bases left between them. CDR3 length equals 15 residues. Written as DNA, the CDR3 is TGTGCCAGCAGCGTAGACCCCAGTCTCTCCTACGAGCAGTACTTC. Translating gives CASSVDPSLSYEQYF.

The CDR3 DNA sequence: TGTGCCAGCAGTTTGGAAATAACTCGTTTGAGGAAGTCCTATAATTCACCCCTCCACTTT. This translates into CASSLEITRLRKSYNSPLHF. The rearrangement joins TRBV28 to TRBJ1-6, with D unclear. The germline CDR1 and CDR2 sequences are MDHEN and SYDVKM. This CDR3 spans 20 amino acids. The V gene lost 3 bases and the J gene lost 1 base, with 22 bases spanning the gap.

This chain joins TRBV30 and TRBJ2-7, with 9 bases matching TRBD2. V was pared by 6 bases and J by 6 bases, with 3 bases of the junction left unmatched. The CDR3 sequence is 11 residues long. Germline lookup yields CDR1 GTSNPN and CDR2 SVGIG (reference sequence). The CDR3 bases are TGTGCCTGTAGCGGGGGCTCCGAGCAGTACTTC. Protein product: CACSGGSEQYF.

The gene calls are TRBV20-1 and TRBJ2-7; TRBD2 aligns across 8 bases. Trimming took 3 bases from V and 0 from J; bases not matched to a gene: 4. Looked up from germline, CDR1 is DFQATT and CDR2 is SNEGSKA (reference sequence). This CDR3 spans 14 amino acids. For the CDR3, the DNA is TGCAGTGCTAGTTCAGCGGGGGACTCCTACGAGCAGTACTTC. The encoded protein is CSASSAGDSYEQYF.